Each of the 20 T cell receptor beta chains below was sequenced from the same sample in a study of T cell repertoires in cytomegalovirus infection. TCRdb fed the reads into MiXCR, producing one record per CDR3 protein. The data contain hundreds of thousands of distinct CDR3 sequences, roughly 30% of them singletons. Which antigens these TCRs recognize remains unknown. Source: cultured CD8+ T cells from PBMCs, taken from culture after CMV antigen stimulation. The receptors were sampled from a human donor in good health (CMV status not recorded). Some clones in this sample may be carry-over from other donors' samples.

The rearrangement joins TRBV7-9 to TRBJ1-4; tentatively, D is TRBD1 (5 bases). There are 15 residues in the CDR3. Germline V gene data show CDR1 as SEHNR and CDR2 as FQNEAQ (reference sequence). V dropped 0 bases and J dropped 4 bases, with 9 bases sitting between them. CDR3 coding DNA: TGTGCCAGCAGCTTAGCGCAGGGCTATAATGAAAAACTGTTTTTT. Its translation is CASSLAQGYNEKLFF.

This clonotype was seen a handful of times. CDR3 region: CASSATGGVIEKLFF. CDR3 coding DNA: TGTGCCAGCAGCGCCACAGGGGGGGTAATTGAAAAACTGTTTTTT. The chain carries TRBV7-9 and TRBJ1-4, with 8 bases matching TRBD1. Unmatched junction bases numbered 9, after V lost 5 bases and J lost 7 bases. This CDR3 has 15 residues. Germline V gives CDR1 SEHNR, CDR2 FQNEAQ (reference sequence).

This clonotype was seen more than once but under ten times. The chain recombines TRBV27 with TRBJ2-1, with D perhaps assigned TRBD1 or TRBD2 (6 bases each). This CDR3 has 19 amino acids. Germline CDR1 reads MNHEY; CDR2 reads SMNVEV (reference sequence). Trimming took 8 bases from V and 2 from J, leaving 28 bases between them. CDR3 coding DNA: TGTGCCAGCGCCCTGAGGGGGGCGCAGATAGGTAGTCCCTACAATGAGCAGTTCTTC. Its translation: CASALRGAQIGSPYNEQFF.

This rearrangement joins TRBV27 to TRBJ2-1; no clear D gene. Germline V CDR1 and CDR2: MNHEY, SMNVEV (reference sequence). The V and J ends lost 8 bases and 10 bases respectively, with 15 bases between them. This CDR3 comprises 12 residues. DNA of the CDR3: TGTGCCAGCGGACGGACGGAAAACGAGCAGTTCTTC. Its translation is CASGRTENEQFF.

The chain joins TRBV4-1 to TRBJ1-1; perhaps TRBD1 as D (5 bases). Germline CDR1 and CDR2: MGHRA and YSYEKL. CDR3 length equals 15 residues. Trimming cost V 3 bases and J 0 bases, with 11 bases left between them. The CDR3 region has the DNA TGCGCCAGCAGCCAGGACAAGGAAATGAACACTGAAGCTTTCTTT. This translates into CASSQDKEMNTEAFF.

This clonotype was counted ten times or more. The V gene is TRBV19, the J gene TRBJ2-1; D not resolved. The germline V and J ends were trimmed by 5 bases and 0 bases, with 11 bases remaining between them. Looked up from germline, CDR1 is LNHDA and CDR2 is SQIVND (reference sequence). The CDR3 runs to 15 residues. The CDR3 DNA reads as TGTGCCAGTAGTCCATCATCCAGCTCCTACAATGAGCAGTTCTTC. It specifies CASSPSSSSYNEQFF. Together with reference TRBV19 and TRBJ2-1, the CDR3 gives the full variable domain: DGGITQSPKYLFRKEGQNVTLSCEQNLNHDAMYWYRQDPGQGLRLIYYSQIVNDFQKGDIAEGYSVSREKKESFPLTVTSAQKNPTAFYLCASSPSSSSYNEQFFGPGTRLTVL.

V and J are TRBV7-6 and TRBJ2-5; D may be TRBD1 (6 bases). Germline V lookup: CDR1 SGHVS, CDR2 FNYEAQ. The length of the CDR3 is 17 residues. Trimming removed 1 base at V and 5 bases at J, with 20 bases between. CDR3 sequence (DNA): TGTGCCAGCAGCTTAGGGCTCCTGGACAGCCCGGATGAGACCCAGTACTTC. Its protein product is CASSLGLLDSPDETQYF.

This clonotype appeared a few times. The chain carries TRBV5-4 and TRBJ2-3; D gene ambiguous. V was pared by 4 bases and J by 1 base, with 13 bases between. This CDR3 region has 15 residues. Germline-derived CDR1 and CDR2 are SGHNT and YYREEE (reference sequence). The CDR3 loop reads CASSHLGFGTDTQYF. The CDR3 DNA reads TGTGCCAGCAGCCACTTGGGGTTTGGCACAGATACGCAGTATTTT.

CDR3 bases: TGTGCCAGCAGATTAGGTATTGAGCAGTTCTTC. Translation: CASRLGIEQFF. This sequence joins TRBV2 and TRBJ2-1; D gene ambiguous. V was shortened by 6 bases and J by 9 bases, with 9 bases between the two germline ends. CDR1 and CDR2 from the germline V gene are SNHLY and FYNNEI. The CDR3 is made up of 11 amino acids.

The chain carries TRBV19 and TRBJ2-5; no clear D gene. The V gene's germline CDR1 is LNHDA and CDR2 SQIVND (reference sequence). V lost 7 bases, J lost 2 bases, and 20 bases lay in between. This CDR3 is 16 amino acids long. Written as DNA, the CDR3 is TGTGCCAGTAAGAGGAGTAGCTTGATTTTTCAAGAGACCCAGTACTTC. Its protein product is CASKRSSLIFQETQYF.

The chain recombines TRBV6-5 with TRBJ1-1, with a tentative D call TRBD1 (5 bases). The CDR3 is 14 residues long. V lost 2 bases to trimming and J lost 3 bases, with 10 bases between them. Germline assignment: CDR1 MNHEY and CDR2 SVGAGI. CDR3 protein: CASSYLGVDTEAFF. The CDR3 DNA is TGTGCCAGCAGTTACCTAGGGGTAGACACTGAAGCTTTCTTT.

This chain uses TRBV6-5 with TRBJ1-1; D not certain. Deletions cut 2 bases from V and 2 bases from J, with 12 bases between. The CDR3 totals 15 residues. Germline V gene data show CDR1 as MNHEY and CDR2 as SVGAGI. The CDR3 DNA is TGTGCCAGCAGTTACGACCCGGCTGGAAACACTGAAGCTTTCTTT. Translated, it gives CASSYDPAGNTEAFF.

The CDR3 spells CASSLFQRGAIYNEQFF. The CDR3 bases are TGTGCCAGCAGCTTATTCCAGCGGGGGGCTATATACAATGAGCAGTTCTTC. The genes are TRBV11-2 and TRBJ2-1; 9 nucleotides agree with TRBD2. The CDR3 runs to 17 residues. Germline loops: CDR1 SGHAT, CDR2 FQNNGV. V dropped 2 bases and J dropped 4; count of bases not matched to a gene: 9.

With respect to this clonotype: Just one base apart from a much larger clone, this may be a read error. The chain joins TRBV7-2 to TRBJ2-5, with TRBD2 matching 7 bases. Germline lookup yields CDR1 SGHTA and CDR2 FQGNSA. J was trimmed by 4 bases and V by 4 bases; bases with no gene match: 18. The CDR3 has 18 amino acids. The CDR3 reads CASSSGLVGGPYGETQYF. CDR3 DNA: TGTGCCAGCAGCTCCGGACTAGTGGGGGGTCCATATGGAGAGACCCAGTACTTC.

This clonotype was counted between two and nine times. The chain employs TRBV5-4 and TRBJ2-1, with 10 bases identical to TRBD2. Germline CDR1 reads SGHNT; CDR2 reads YYREEE (reference sequence). The CDR3 is 15 amino acids. J lost 3 bases, V lost 4 bases, and 4 bases had no gene match. In nucleotides, the CDR3 is TGTGCCAGCAGCACCCTAGCGGGGGACTACAATGAGCAGTTCTTC. Encoded protein: CASSTLAGDYNEQFF.

The V gene is TRBV19, the J gene TRBJ2-7; D call uncertain. Trimming left V 7 bases short and J 6 bases short, with 10 bases between. The CDR3 loop spans 11 amino acids. Germline CDR1 reads LNHDA; CDR2 reads SQIVND (reference sequence). CDR3 DNA: TGTGCCAGTATGTCCACTTCCGAGCAGTACTTC. Protein product: CASMSTSEQYF. Full variable domain (missing parts from reference TRBV19 and TRBJ2-7): DGGITQSPKYLFRKEGQNVTLSCEQNLNHDAMYWYRQDPGQGLRLIYYSQIVNDFQKGDIAEGYSVSREKKESFPLTVTSAQKNPTAFYLCASMSTSEQYFGPGTRLTVT.

Note on this clonotype: One end of the junction does not line up with germline, which may come from a read error. This chain connects TRBV7-9 to TRBJ2-7; D possibly uses TRBD1 or TRBD2 (6 bases each). CDR1 and CDR2 from the germline V gene are SEHNR and FQNEAQ (reference sequence). The CDR3 extends over 15 amino acids. The CDR3, as DNA: TGTGTCAGCGGAAGGGGAGGCAGGGGCCAATACGAGCAGTACTTC. This translates into CVSGRGGRGQYEQYF.

The rearrangement joins TRBV7-9 to TRBJ1-6; TRBD1 matches at 8 bases. CDR3 size: 18 residues. Germline V gene sequence: CDR1 SEHNR, CDR2 FQNEAQ (reference sequence). V lost 4 bases to trimming and J lost 5 bases; unmatched junction nucleotides: 13. CDR3 protein: CASSSPRGQAVDNSPLHF. CDR3 DNA: TGTGCCAGCAGCTCCCCCAGGGGGCAAGCAGTAGATAATTCACCCCTCCACTTT.

This clonotype has a handful of counts. The CDR3 sequence is CASSGWDRGPPLISGANVLTF. CDR3 DNA: TGTGCCAGCAGTGGTTGGGACAGGGGGCCGCCGTTGATCTCTGGGGCCAACGTCCTGACTTTC. V is TRBV12-3 or TRBV12-4 and J is TRBJ2-6, with TRBD1 matching 12 bases. The length of the CDR3 is 21 residues. Germline trimming cut 5 bases from V and 0 bases from J; bases unmatched to any gene: 14.

This clonotype was seen a few times. J is TRBJ2-7 and V is TRBV11-2; 8 positions agree with TRBD2. The CDR3 loop spans 14 amino acids. V was clipped by 4 bases and J by 6 bases; unmatched bases: 8. From germline, CDR1 is SGHAT and CDR2 FQNNGV. The CDR3 loop reads CASSSKPGGGEQYV. Here the CDR3 DNA reads TGTGCCAGCAGCTCAAAGCCGGGAGGGGGCGAGCAGTACGTC.